This TCR beta chain was identified in a study of cytomegalovirus exposure and HLA in healthy donors (dated 2017 in TCRdb). For the study in its entirety: An earlier analysis of 587 of the donors reported under 300 Gb of sequence data and around 120 million unique TCR beta sequences obtained from about 170 million T cells. Approximately 300 gigabases of sequencing data and roughly 81 million unique TCR sequences made up an early release that covered approximately 620 HLA-typed donors. Of the approximately 400 genotyped donors, 65% to 90% fell in the genetic ancestry cluster associated with self-reported Caucasian donors. The study aimed to test whether signatures of past pathogen exposure could be identified by cataloging public T cell receptors. The study profiled the T cell repertoires of 500 to 800 subjects by immunosequencing and related them to cytomegalovirus serostatus. Besides the first cohort of 666 subjects, a separate validation cohort made up of over 95 different subjects was used. High-throughput TCR immunosequencing, statistical association of individual TCRs with disease status, and machine learning were combined to predict cytomegalovirus infection status. In a later analysis, previously published TCR beta repertoires from 666 donors were re-analyzed and high-resolution HLA genotyping was added so that TCR occurrence patterns could be studied. The later analysis used no new phenotypic data to find candidate immune exposures, relying instead on TCR beta sequences and their occurrence across donors. In an earlier analysis of 587 of the donors, high-throughput TCR beta sequencing was used to judge whether each TCR beta V gene segment behaved as functional or pseudogenic. Alongside the repertoire data, information on donor age, sex, ethnicity and CMV serostatus was compiled. In a later genetic analysis, genome-wide SNP genotypes for about 55% of the roughly 700 donors were used, and that subset was treated as a discovery cohort. Every discovery cohort repertoire had been produced on one sequencing platform. Class I and class II HLA loci were covered by the typing at four-digit resolution. Typing coverage varied by locus: roughly 620-640 donors for A, B, C, DRB1 and DQB1; more than 500 for DQA1; around 610 for DPA1; roughly 450 for DPB1. Five DR-DQ haplotypes were treated as single units for association and clustering because of strong linkage in the cohort. Among almost 400 genotyped donors of the cohort, an average of 235,054 unique TCR beta nucleotide sequences were sequenced per donor, roughly a sixth of them non-productive. Broad study findings and their caveats: According to a later analysis, most CMV-associated TCR beta chains appeared to be HLA-restricted, and the HLA associations seemed to be driven largely by CMV exposure. Specific HLA alleles were associated with 15,000 to 20,000 TCR beta sequences at a false discovery rate of 0.05 in a later analysis. This cohort had only TCR beta chains sequenced, and the lack of alpha or paired-chain data limited which features could be detected. Strong co-occurrence of HLA alleles, especially DR and DQ, made assigning TCR associations to individual alleles difficult. For the cohort, immune exposure information was limited to CMV serostatus. The classifier was reported to diagnose cytomegalovirus status with high specificity and sensitivity in both the original and validation cohorts. An association between a missense DCLRE1C variant and V-gene and J-gene trimming of TCR beta chains was found in a later genetic analysis and replicated in an independent cohort. Because counts were too low, around 17 rarely observed V segments, including chromosome 9 orphons, were left out of the earlier analysis of a few hundred of the donors. According to a later analysis, TCR association rates differed among HLA loci, with DRB1 alleles showing the most associated TCRs and HLA-C alleles showing the fewest. The study listed 150 to 200 TCR beta chains as associated with cytomegalovirus. According to a later analysis, parvovirus B19, influenza, CMV and Epstein-Barr virus appeared linked to several top co-occurrence clusters. In an earlier analysis of approximately 600 of the donors, most TCR beta V segments were observed in productive rearrangements about 87% or about 30% of the time, broadly matching IMGT annotations. Some IMGT-functional V segments, including TRBV6-2 and TRBV6-3, could not be distinguished by the 87-base-pair reads and were therefore excluded. Across donors, most TCR sequences were observed very rarely, whereas some public TCRs were present in many individuals. According to the authors, the approach could potentially be generalized to other disease states and immunological phenotypes. Because HLA typing was unavailable for some donors at each locus, only the typed subset was used in association tests. The sequencing pipeline was judged likely to have produced a cluster of highly shared sequence variants as a technical artifact. Linkage disequilibrium might explain the correlated functional status among segregating V segments, but an unknown experimental factor could not be ruled out. A further reported finding was that TCR beta sequences accurately predicted the HLA-A and HLA-B alleles for most subjects in the first cohort. In a later analysis, HLA-associated TCR beta chains showed more clonal expansion and lower generation probabilities than non-associated chains that were equally common. In vitro tests confirmed that three of the cytomegalovirus-associated TCR beta chains recognize cytomegalovirus antigens. A later genetic analysis reported fewer N-insertions in productive TCRs among donors in an Asian-associated ancestry cluster than the roughly 700-donor mean. Presence/absence analyses assumed roughly uniform sequencing depth across donors, an assumption that may not hold.

The germline V gene gives CDR1 as SQVTM and CDR2 as ANQGSEA. The CDR3, cysteine through phenylalanine, is 16 amino acids long. Here the CDR3 DNA is all that survives: 48 bases in frame from base 1. V lost 8 bases and J lost 8 bases, and the count of bases not matched to a germline gene is 23. Notes on this clone: This clone's antigen is unknown. Per-base quality was not reported, and no clone a single base away is much larger than it.

In total, 666 healthy bone marrow donors made up the cohort. All cohort members were sampled while nominally healthy, although unrecorded immune exposures were likely present. The donor was CMV seropositive and belonged to the group of 250 to 350 seropositive cohort members. Each donor provided a peripheral blood sample, and peripheral blood mononuclear cells were used for TCR beta sequencing. Genomic DNA was extracted from the blood cell samples with the Qiagen DNeasy Blood Extraction Kit. The method was the immunoSEQ multiplex PCR assay. The multiplex PCR relied on a mix of 60 forward primers for TCR Vbeta segments and 13 reverse primers for TCR Jbeta segments. The CDR3 region of rearranged TCR beta genes was amplified from genomic DNA with a multiplex PCR assay. The amplified TCR beta libraries were sequenced on the Illumina HiSeq System as 87-base-pair reads. Concerning the study's data processing: A later analysis tallied about 77 million unique TCR beta chains across the approximately 670 repertoires, and approximately 12 million of those chains were shared by two or more donors. A nearest-neighbor algorithm error-corrected the raw reads and collapsed the reads into unique sequences, merging closely related sequences to remove PCR and sequencing errors. CDR3 sequences were aligned to IMGT reference sequences to assign V, D and J gene segments. Each retained sequence needed at least a six-nucleotide match to both a V gene segment and a J gene segment. A rearrangement counted as productive if the CDR3 had no stop codons and remained in frame with V and J, and every other rearrangement counted as non-productive. Following IMGT convention, CDR3 was defined as the stretch from the second conserved V-encoded cysteine up to the conserved J-encoded phenylalanine. Sequences without an unambiguous match to a single V gene segment were excluded from the earlier analysis of 500 to 700 of the donors. An earlier analysis of fewer than 750 of the donors classified V segments as functional when productive rearrangements were above 56.7% and as segregating when the standard deviation between donors was above 5%. A statistical classification framework was built to diagnose cytomegalovirus status from the catalog of TCR beta chain sequences. In a later analysis, TCR nucleotide sequences were compared against IMGT/GENE-DB human TR gene sequences so that V and J genes could be assigned. Using the TCRdist pipeline, a later analysis assigned CDR3 sequences along with most-parsimonious VDJ recombination scenarios. A later analysis defined each TCR beta chain by its CDR3 amino acid sequence plus V-gene family, and excluded reads lacking a unique V-gene family. To address suspected cross-contamination and a sequencing artifact, a later analysis removed around 600 highly shared, low-generation-probability nucleotide sequences. In a later analysis, a clonal expansion index was calculated for each public chain from normalized within-repertoire ranks of inferred template counts. Generation probabilities in a later analysis came from a VDJ recombination model fitted to out-of-frame rearrangements, and those results were checked against IGoR. Hypergeometric tests were used in a later analysis to score TCR-TCR, TCR-HLA and TCR-CMV co-occurrence, with a repertoire-size bias correction applied to the TCR pairs. In a later analysis, false discovery rates were estimated by permuting HLA or CMV assignments 20 times. In a later analysis, co-occurring TCRs were grouped with DBSCAN, and TCRdist sequence similarity was added when clustering was performed within HLA-allele-positive subsets. Co-occurrence clustering excluded repertoires with fewer than 30,000 or more than 120,000 public chains, plus five with anomalous nucleotide sharing. TCRdb provides this immuneACCESS table in a form limited to in-frame rearrangements. Some clones are lacking; in checked studies, under half of them reflect an unresolved V gene, and why the rest are absent is not known. D and trimming come from the DNA, and the V and J calls and clone size come from that table. A total of about 130,000 clones appear in this sample, 80% of them only once. The ten largest clones add up to about 8.9% of the sample.

The specimen sequenced was PBMCs. The chain was built from TRBV29-1 and TRBJ1-2; 7 junctional bases match TRBD1. The receptor's source is a man in his thirties or forties in good health and CMV-seropositive. The nucleotide sequence is TGCAGCATTATACCCCTTCAGGGGGAAACTCGTTACGGCTACACCTTC. Translated, it reads CSIIPLQGETRYGYTF.